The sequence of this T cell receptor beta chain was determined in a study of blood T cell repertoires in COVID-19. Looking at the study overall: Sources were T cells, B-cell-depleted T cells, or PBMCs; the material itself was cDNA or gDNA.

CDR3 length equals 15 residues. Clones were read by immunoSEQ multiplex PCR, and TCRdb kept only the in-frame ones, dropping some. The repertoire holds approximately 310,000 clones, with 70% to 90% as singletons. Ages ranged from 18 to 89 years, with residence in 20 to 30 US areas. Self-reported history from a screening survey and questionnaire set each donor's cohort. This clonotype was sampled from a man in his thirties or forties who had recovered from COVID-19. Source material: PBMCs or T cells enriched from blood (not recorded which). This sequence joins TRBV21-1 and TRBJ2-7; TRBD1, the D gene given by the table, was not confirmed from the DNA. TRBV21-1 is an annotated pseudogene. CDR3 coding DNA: TGTGCCAGCAGCACGCGGGACAGGGGCACCTACGAGCAGTACTTC. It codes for CASSTRDRGTYEQYF.